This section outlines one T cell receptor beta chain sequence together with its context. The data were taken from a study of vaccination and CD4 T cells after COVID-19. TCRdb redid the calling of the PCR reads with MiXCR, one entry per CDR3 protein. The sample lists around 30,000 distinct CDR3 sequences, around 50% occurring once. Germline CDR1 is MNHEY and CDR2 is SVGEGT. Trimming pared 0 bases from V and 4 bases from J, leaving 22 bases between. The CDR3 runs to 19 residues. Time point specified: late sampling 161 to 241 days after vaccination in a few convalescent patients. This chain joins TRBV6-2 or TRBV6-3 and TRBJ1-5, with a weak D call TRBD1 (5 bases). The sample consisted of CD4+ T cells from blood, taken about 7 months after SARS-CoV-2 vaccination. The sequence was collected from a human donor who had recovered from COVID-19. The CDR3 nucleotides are TGTGCCAGCAGTTACTCGAGAAGAGGGGCGGGGGGAACTAATCAGCCCCAGCATTTT. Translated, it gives CASSYSRRGAGGTNQPQHF.